This T cell receptor (beta chain) derives from a study of post-analysis software for immune sequencing data. Findings of the study overall: Multiple sclerosis was associated with a significant reduction in normalized Chao1 diversity relative to controls. Relative to controls, patients had 4 or 5 TRBV segments at higher frequency, with TRBV5-6, TRBV5-1 and TRBV20-1 among these.

Note on this clonotype: The antigen is undetermined.

The length of the CDR3 is 13 residues. CDR1 MNHEY and CDR2 SMNVEV come from the germline V gene (reference sequence). TCR beta cDNA libraries had unique molecular identifiers. MiXCR, run by TCRdb on the PCR reads, gives a single entry per CDR3 protein. Of 380,000 or so distinct CDR3 sequences in the sample, less than 40% are singletons; the top ten hold roughly 13%. The chain recombines TRBV27 with TRBJ2-5; D not certain. The J call may be incorrect, as the DNA end agrees better with TRBJ2-7. The sequence derives from a girl under 18 with multiple sclerosis. The sequencing input was blood. CDR3 DNA: TGTGCCAGCAGTTCACAGCATAGGTACGAGCAGTACTTC. Amino acid sequence: CASSSQHRYEQYF.